These 20 T cell receptor beta chains were all obtained from the same sample, sequenced in a study of cytomegalovirus exposure and HLA in healthy donors. A multiplex PCR was run with 60 Vbeta primers and 13 Jbeta primers. Sequenced by immunoSEQ multiplex PCR; TCRdb stores in-frame clones only, minus some. The profile shows roughly 160,000 clones, roughly 80% of them singletons. Sequenced sample: PBMCs. The receptor set was obtained from a man between 35 and 55 years old in good health and CMV-seronegative.

The chain is built from TRBV7-6 and TRBJ2-2, with TRBD1 identical over 7 bases. CDR1 SGHVS and CDR2 FNYEAQ come from the germline V gene. This CDR3 is 14 amino acids long. J was trimmed by 5 bases and V by 3 bases; bases with no gene match: 3. In nucleotides, the CDR3 is TGTGCCAGCAGCTTTGAGACAGGGACCGGGGAGCTGTTTTTT. It translates to CASSFETGTGELFF. Filled out from reference TRBV7-6 and TRBJ2-2, the complete variable domain reads GAGVSQSPRYKVTKRGQDVALRCDPISGHVSLYWYRQALGQGPEFLTYFNYEAQQDKSGLPNDRFSAERPEGSISTLTIQRTEQRDSAMYRCASSFETGTGELFFGEGSRLTVL.

J is TRBJ2-1 and V is TRBV11-2; 11 nucleotides match TRBD2. CDR1 is SGHAT and CDR2 is FQNNGV in the germline V gene. Unmatched junction bases numbered 0, after V lost 3 bases and J lost 2 bases. The CDR3 has 15 amino acids. The CDR3 nucleotides are TGTGCCAGCAGCTTGACTAGCGGGACCTACAATGAGCAGTTCTTC. Encoded protein: CASSLTSGTYNEQFF.

The chain employs TRBV6-1 and TRBJ1-3, with D hard to call. V lost 6 bases, J lost 0 bases, and 12 bases lay in between. Germline CDR1 is MNHNS and CDR2 is SASEGT. The CDR3 consists of 15 residues. CDR3 region: CASSMEKNSGNTIYF. The DNA for the CDR3 is TGTGCCAGCAGCATGGAGAAGAACTCTGGAAACACCATATATTTT.

V is TRBV25-1 and J is TRBJ1-5; tentative D call: TRBD1 (5 bases). Germline V gives CDR1 MGHDK, CDR2 SYGVNS. The CDR3 has 16 residues. The V end lost 3 bases, the J end lost 0 bases, and 12 bases lay between the germline ends. The CDR3 region is CASSDNRPYSNQPQHF. The CDR3 bases are TGTGCCAGCAGTGACAACAGGCCTTATAGCAATCAGCCCCAGCATTTT. Full variable domain (missing parts from reference TRBV25-1 and TRBJ1-5): EADIYQTPRYLVIGTGKKITLECSQTMGHDKMYWYQQDPGMELHLIHYSYGVNSTEKGDLSSESTVSRIRTEHFPLTLESARPSHTSQYLCASSDNRPYSNQPQHFGDGTRLSIL.

The genes are TRBV5-1 and TRBJ2-1; possibly TRBD1 for D (6 bases). Germline V lookup: CDR1 SGHRS, CDR2 YFSETQ. The V end was cut by 0 bases, the J end by 4 bases, with 11 bases between. The CDR3 length is 15 residues. CDR3 DNA sequence: TGCGCCAGCAGCTTGGTGAGGACAGCTTACAATGAGCAGTTCTTC. Its protein product is CASSLVRTAYNEQFF.

The chain uses TRBV19 and TRBJ2-2; 11 bases match TRBD1. V was pared by 5 bases and J by 7 bases, with 15 bases of the junction left unmatched. The germline V gene encodes CDR1 LNHDA and CDR2 SQIVND (reference sequence). The CDR3 has 18 amino acids. The chain's CDR3 is CASSPLRRTGGVGGELFF. CDR3 DNA sequence: TGTGCCAGTAGTCCCCTTAGAAGGACAGGGGGCGTCGGCGGGGAGCTGTTTTTT.

V gene TRBV7-9 combines with J gene TRBJ2-7; no clear D gene. This CDR3 is built from 13 residues. Trimming stripped 0 bases from V and 3 bases from J, with 6 bases between. Germline values: CDR1 SEHNR, CDR2 FQNEAQ (reference sequence). The CDR3 reads CASSLAGFYEQYF. Written as DNA, the CDR3 is TGTGCCAGCAGCTTAGCCGGGTTCTACGAGCAGTACTTC.

The rearrangement joins TRBV27 to TRBJ1-6; a possible D gene is TRBD1 (6 bases). Germline CDR1 reads MNHEY; CDR2 reads SMNVEV (reference sequence). The CDR3 consists of 15 residues. V lost 3 bases, J lost 6 bases, and 12 bases lay in between. The CDR3 region is CASSFGGSGNSPLHF. CDR3 nucleotide sequence: TGTGCCAGCAGTTTTGGGGGCTCGGGTAATTCACCCCTCCACTTT.

V usage is TRBV30 and J usage is TRBJ2-7; D is unclear. Germline V gene sequence: CDR1 GTSNPN, CDR2 SVGIG (reference sequence). The CDR3 totals 14 residues. The ends were cut back, 0 bases at V and 0 bases at J, with 9 bases in the middle. The CDR3, as DNA: TGTGCCTGGAGTGTTTGGTCCAGCTCCTACGAGCAGTACTTC. Its protein is CAWSVWSSSYEQYF. The whole variable domain, remainder taken from reference TRBV30 and TRBJ2-7, is SQTIHQWPATLVQPVGSPLSLECTVEGTSNPNLYWYRQAAGRGLQLLFYSVGIGQISSEVPQNLSASRPQDRQFILSSKKLLLSDSGFYLCAWSVWSSSYEQYFGPGTRLTVT.

This chain uses TRBV4-1 with TRBJ2-2, with 8 bases matching TRBD2. The CDR3 is made up of 16 amino acids. Germline V gene sequence: CDR1 MGHRA, CDR2 YSYEKL. The ends lost 1 base at V and 5 bases at J; junction bases unmatched: 6. Written as DNA, the CDR3 is TGCGCCAGCAGCCAAGCTCGGGGGGGGCGGACCGGGGAGCTGTTTTTT. Amino acid sequence: CASSQARGGRTGELFF.

The V call is TRBV11-2, the J call TRBJ2-5, with 7 bases identical to TRBD2. CDR1 is SGHAT and CDR2 is FQNNGV in the germline V gene. The CDR3 has 14 amino acids. V lost 6 bases, J lost 2 bases, and 6 bases stayed unmatched. The CDR3, as DNA: TGTGCCAGCAGACGAGGGCGGGGGCAAGAGACCCAGTACTTC. Translated: CASRRGRGQETQYF.

The chain has TRBV7-9 and TRBJ1-6, with 9 bases matching TRBD1. The germline V gene encodes CDR1 SEHNR and CDR2 FQNEAQ (reference sequence). The V segment lost 2 bases and the J segment 9 bases; nucleotides outside the gene matches: 2. This CDR3 is 14 amino acids long. The CDR3: CASSLRQGVSPLHF. CDR3 bases: TGTGCCAGCAGCTTACGACAGGGGGTTTCACCCCTCCACTTT.

This chain joins TRBV29-1 and TRBJ1-5; TRBD1 aligns across 7 bases. Trimming at V came to 0 bases and at J to 11 bases, leaving 19 bases not matched to a gene. The CDR3 has 17 amino acids. Germline CDR1 is SQVTM and CDR2 is ANQGSEA. CDR3 bases: TGCAGCGTTGAAGATAACGGGCAGGGGGTTGGAGGTAGAACCCAGCATTTT. Encoded protein: CSVEDNGQGVGGRTQHF.

The chain is built from TRBV5-1 and TRBJ1-4, with D perhaps matching TRBD1 (5 bases). The CDR3 is made up of 15 amino acids. Trimming cost V 0 bases and J 6 bases, with 12 bases left between them. Per germline, CDR1 SGHRS and CDR2 YFSETQ. CDR3 sequence reads: CASSLVGRADEKLFF. The CDR3 DNA reads TGCGCCAGCAGCTTGGTTGGCAGGGCTGATGAAAAACTGTTTTTT.

V gene TRBV13 combines with J gene TRBJ2-7; 11 bases line up with TRBD1. V lost 5 bases, J lost 2 bases, and 5 bases stayed unmatched. The CDR3 spans 15 residues. CDR1 PRHDT and CDR2 FYEKMQ come from the germline V gene (reference sequence). CDR3 in DNA: TGTGCCAGCAGCCATTTGGGACAGGGGGCCTACGAGCAGTACTTC. Translated, it gives CASSHLGQGAYEQYF.

The chain has TRBV19 and TRBJ2-1, with 7 bases lining up with TRBD2. CDR3 length: 15 residues. The V gene end was trimmed by 7 bases and the J gene end by 4 bases; junction bases not matched to a gene: 10. The germline V gene has CDR1 LNHDA and CDR2 SQIVND (reference sequence). CDR3 nucleotide sequence: TGTGCCAGTAAAATCGTGGGCGGGGGTTACAATGAGCAGTTCTTC. Its translation: CASKIVGGGYNEQFF.

V usage is TRBV6-5 and J usage is TRBJ1-5, with 10 bases fitting TRBD1. This CDR3 has 15 amino acids. After removal of 7 bases from V and 1 base from J, the junction contained 4 bases not matched to a gene. Germline CDR1 is MNHEY and CDR2 is SVGAGI. CDR3 DNA: TGTGCCAGCAAGGCGGGACAGGGGAGCAATCAGCCCCAGCATTTT. Protein sequence: CASKAGQGSNQPQHF.

V and J are TRBV7-9 and TRBJ1-1; 7 nucleotides line up with TRBD1. With 5 bases clipped from V and 3 bases from J, the junction kept 15 bases outside the gene matches. The CDR3 runs to 17 residues. Germline V gene data show CDR1 as SEHNR and CDR2 as FQNEAQ (reference sequence). CDR3 sequence: CASSPTGTALGDTEAFF. The CDR3 coding sequence is TGTGCCAGCAGCCCCACCGGGACAGCTCTGGGAGACACTGAAGCTTTCTTT.

The chain is built from TRBV7-9 and TRBJ1-1; D remains ambiguous. Trimming pared 1 base from V and 4 bases from J, leaving 7 bases between. Germline V gives CDR1 SEHNR, CDR2 FQNEAQ (reference sequence). The CDR3 loop spans 13 amino acids. The CDR3 bases are TGTGCCAGCAGCTTAGATCCGAGCACTGAAGCTTTCTTT. It yields the protein CASSLDPSTEAFF.

This chain uses TRBV11-1 with TRBJ1-2; D is unclear. With 1 base removed from V and 6 bases from J, the gap between germline ends came to 12 bases. This CDR3 has 14 amino acids. Germline CDR1 is SGHAT and CDR2 is FQDESV (reference sequence). The CDR3 loop reads CASSLETAGDGYTF. CDR3 DNA: TGTGCCAGCAGCTTAGAAACGGCCGGGGATGGCTACACCTTC.